Presented here are 19 T cell receptor beta chains from one specimen sequenced in a study of identical twins (dated by TCRdb to 2015 to 2016). Receptor libraries were prepared by 5' RACE. This sample was sequenced with an Illumina HiSeq 2000. The public reads were run again by TCRdb, first through fastp at Q25 and then through MiXCR, and only productive beta chains were kept. For every CDR3 protein sequence, its rows merge into one entry that carries the most common genes and DNA. The sample table holds approximately 190,000 distinct CDR3 sequences, of which roughly 15% were seen once. The top ten clonotypes cover 35% to 45% of the sample. The same data also contributed to another study, on T cells expressing NK-cell markers.

The sequenced sample was CD8+ T cells sorted from blood. The receptor source for this set is a woman aged 18-29 years in good health.

V and J are TRBV2 and TRBJ2-6; D not resolved. The CDR3 has 13 residues. Trimming took 7 bases from V and 1 from J, leaving 5 bases between them. Germline lookup yields CDR1 SNHLY and CDR2 FYNNEI. Written as DNA, the CDR3 is TGTGCCAGCATAGGGTCTGGGGCCAACGTCCTGACTTTC. Amino acid sequence: CASIGSGANVLTF. Full variable domain (rest looked up from reference TRBV2 and TRBJ2-6): EPEVTQTPSHQVTQMGQEVILRCVPISNHLYFYWYRQILGQKVEFLVSFYNNEISEKSEIFDDQFSVERPDGSNFTLKIRSTKLEDSAMYFCASIGSGANVLTFGAGSRLTVL.

The rearrangement uses TRBV11-2 and TRBJ1-2, with a tentative D call TRBD1 (5 bases). Trimming cost V 3 bases and J 6 bases, with 11 bases left between them. Germline lookup yields CDR1 SGHAT and CDR2 FQNNGV. This CDR3 is built from 13 residues. CDR3 nucleotides: TGTGCCAGCAGCTTGGGGGGAAGTAATGGCTACACCTTC. As protein: CASSLGGSNGYTF.

This clonotype appeared a few times. The rearrangement links TRBV9 to TRBJ2-3; 8 bases are a match to TRBD2. Germline V lookup: CDR1 SGDLS, CDR2 YYNGEE. The CDR3 spans 14 residues. V shed 5 bases, J shed 4 bases, and the junction held 6 bases outside the gene matches. The CDR3, as DNA: TGTGCCAGCAGTCCCCCGGGGGGGGCAGATACGCAGTATTTT. It translates to CASSPPGGADTQYF. The whole variable domain, filled in from reference TRBV9 and TRBJ2-3, reads DSGVTQTPKHLITATGQRVTLRCSPRSGDLSVYWYQQSLDQGLQFLIQYYNGEERAKGNILERFSAQQFPDLHSELNLSSLELGDSALYFCASSPPGGADTQYFGPGTRLTVL.

This clonotype has a handful of counts. The V and J genes are TRBV20-1 and TRBJ1-4; 7 positions agree with TRBD1. The CDR3 has 17 residues. The J segment lost 0 bases and the V segment lost 2 bases, leaving 9 bases of the junction unmatched. Germline lookup yields CDR1 DFQATT and CDR2 SNEGSKA (reference sequence). The CDR3 is CSARSTSGGATNEKLFF. DNA for the CDR3: TGCAGTGCTAGATCTACGTCAGGGGGTGCAACTAATGAAAAACTGTTTTTT.

The chain has TRBV9 and TRBJ2-7; a possible D gene is TRBD2 (5 bases). CDR1 and CDR2 (germline): SGDLS, YYNGEE. V was clipped by 4 bases and J by 5 bases, with 13 bases between them. The CDR3 runs to 13 residues. Here the CDR3 DNA reads TGTGCCAGCAGCCCCACGGACGGGAACGAGCAGTACTTC. Protein product: CASSPTDGNEQYF.

This clonotype was observed at least ten times. The chain carries TRBV7-6 and TRBJ1-1; D possibly corresponds to TRBD1 (6 bases). The V end lost 5 bases, the J end lost 5 bases, and 18 bases lay between the germline ends. Germline values: CDR1 SGHVS, CDR2 FNYEAQ. This CDR3 spans 15 amino acids. CDR3 in DNA: TGTGCCAGCAGCCCTCTAGGGGGGCGGGTAACTGAAGCTTTCTTT. Its protein is CASSPLGGRVTEAFF.

The sample holds a few counts of this clonotype. The V call is TRBV19, the J call TRBJ2-5; a weak D match, TRBD1 (5 bases). Per the germline V gene, CDR1 is LNHDA and CDR2 is SQIVND (reference sequence). The CDR3 covers 16 residues. Trimming removed 4 bases from V and 5 bases from J, with 20 bases in between. The CDR3 spells CASSTLSLGAAETQYF. The DNA for the CDR3 is TGTGCCAGTAGTACCCTCTCGCTAGGGGCTGCGGAGACCCAGTACTTC.

This clonotype was detected a few times. The V and J genes are TRBV10-2 and TRBJ1-2; D is ambiguous. CDR1 is WSHSY, CDR2 SAAADI, per germline. The CDR3 totals 14 residues. Trimming cost V 0 bases and J 2 bases, with 7 bases left between them. CDR3 sequence: CASSESDPNYGYTF. In DNA form, the CDR3 reads TGCGCCAGCAGTGAGTCAGATCCAAACTATGGCTACACCTTC.

The table lists this clonotype with a few counts. V is TRBV12-3 or TRBV12-4 and J is TRBJ1-1; 9 nucleotides line up with TRBD1. Trimming cost V 5 bases and J 2 bases; bases outside gene matches: 6. There are 15 residues in the CDR3. CDR3 nucleotide sequence: TGTGCCAGCAGTACCCGACAGGGGGTAAACACTGAAGCTTTCTTT. Protein sequence: CASSTRQGVNTEAFF.

This clonotype was counted at least ten times. This rearrangement joins TRBV11-2 to TRBJ1-2; 10 nucleotides line up with TRBD1. V was pared by 6 bases and J by 5 bases, with 3 bases of the junction left unmatched. Per the germline V gene, CDR1 is SGHAT and CDR2 is FQNNGV. This CDR3 spans 13 amino acids. The CDR3 spells CASSSDRGYGYTF. In DNA form, the CDR3 reads TGTGCCAGCAGTTCGGACAGGGGGTATGGCTACACCTTC.

The chain has TRBV29-1 and TRBJ2-7; D is unresolved. The CDR3 sequence is 14 residues long. Trimming stripped 4 bases from V and 0 bases from J, with 13 bases between. Germline lookup yields CDR1 SQVTM and CDR2 ANQGSEA. The CDR3 loop is CSVGGDWSSYEQYF. CDR3 in DNA: TGCAGCGTTGGGGGTGACTGGAGCTCCTACGAGCAGTACTTC.

This chain's CDR3 is CASSKSQGAYGYTF. The CDR3 nucleotides read TGTGCCAGCAGTAAATCACAGGGGGCCTATGGCTACACCTTC. The chain has TRBV6-1 and TRBJ1-2; TRBD1 aligns across 9 bases. Germline V gene sequence: CDR1 MNHNS, CDR2 SASEGT. V shed 5 bases and J 4 bases; nucleotides not matched to a gene: 5. The CDR3 spans 14 residues.

This clonotype was seen only a few times. The chain carries TRBV20-1 and TRBJ2-7; D not resolved. Trimming took off 0 bases at V and 1 base at J, with 13 bases between the two ends. Looked up from germline, CDR1 is DFQATT and CDR2 is SNEGSKA (reference sequence). The length of the CDR3 is 15 residues. For the CDR3, the DNA is TGCAGTGCTAGAGATCTCGACCGGCAGTCCTACGAGCAGTACTTC. Protein product: CSARDLDRQSYEQYF.

The V gene is TRBV9, the J gene TRBJ2-3; TRBD2 might be the D (7 bases). Trimming removed 10 bases from V and 12 bases from J, with 15 bases in between. The length of the CDR3 is 10 residues. Germline V CDR1 and CDR2: SGDLS, YYNGEE. The CDR3 DNA reads TGTGCCTCCGGGGGGCCCGTCCAGTATTTT. This sequence encodes CASGGPVQYF.

This clonotype was detected a few times. The chain links TRBV10-2 to TRBJ1-1; 10 nucleotides line up with TRBD1. With 2 bases clipped from V and 7 bases from J, the junction kept 7 bases outside the gene matches. In germline, CDR1 is WSHSY, CDR2 SAAADI. This CDR3 is built from 15 residues. The CDR3 DNA is TGCGCCAGCAGTGAGCCGGGACAGGGGTCATTTGAAGCTTTCTTT. Translating it yields CASSEPGQGSFEAFF.

The sample holds a few counts of this clonotype. The genes are TRBV3-1 and TRBJ2-7; D unresolved. The CDR3 length is 14 residues. V lost 4 bases, J lost 2 bases, and 12 bases lay in between. Germline V gene lookup returns CDR1 LGHDT and CDR2 YNNKEL (reference sequence). DNA for the CDR3: TGTGCCAGCAGCCCCGGACCGAACACCTACGAGCAGTACTTC. This codes for CASSPGPNTYEQYF.

J is TRBJ1-6 and V is TRBV7-6; no definite D call. The CDR3 is 15 amino acids. Trimming shortened V by 5 bases and J by 5 bases, and 13 bases separated the two germline ends. The V gene's germline CDR1 is SGHVS and CDR2 FNYEAQ. This chain's CDR3 is CASSSWSENNSPLHF. CDR3 bases: TGTGCCAGCAGCAGCTGGAGCGAAAATAATTCACCCCTCCACTTT.

This chain uses TRBV27 with TRBJ2-3; 10 nucleotides match TRBD2. With V trimmed by 6 bases and J by 2 bases, 8 bases remained unmatched. The CDR3 totals 16 residues. The germline V gene has CDR1 MNHEY and CDR2 SMNVEV (reference sequence). For the CDR3, the DNA is TGTGCCAGCAGGGCTTTAGCGGGGGGCCCCACAGATACGCAGTATTTT. This sequence encodes CASRALAGGPTDTQYF.

In this sample, this clonotype turned up a few times. The chain couples TRBV7-9 to TRBJ2-3, with TRBD2 identical over 10 bases. Trimming took 1 base from V and 4 from J; bases not matched to a gene: 5. Germline-derived CDR1 and CDR2 are SEHNR and FQNEAQ (reference sequence). The CDR3 is made up of 16 amino acids. CDR3 loop: CASSLGGTSAPDTQYF. The CDR3 DNA follows: TGTGCCAGCAGCTTAGGGGGGACTAGCGCCCCAGATACGCAGTATTTT.